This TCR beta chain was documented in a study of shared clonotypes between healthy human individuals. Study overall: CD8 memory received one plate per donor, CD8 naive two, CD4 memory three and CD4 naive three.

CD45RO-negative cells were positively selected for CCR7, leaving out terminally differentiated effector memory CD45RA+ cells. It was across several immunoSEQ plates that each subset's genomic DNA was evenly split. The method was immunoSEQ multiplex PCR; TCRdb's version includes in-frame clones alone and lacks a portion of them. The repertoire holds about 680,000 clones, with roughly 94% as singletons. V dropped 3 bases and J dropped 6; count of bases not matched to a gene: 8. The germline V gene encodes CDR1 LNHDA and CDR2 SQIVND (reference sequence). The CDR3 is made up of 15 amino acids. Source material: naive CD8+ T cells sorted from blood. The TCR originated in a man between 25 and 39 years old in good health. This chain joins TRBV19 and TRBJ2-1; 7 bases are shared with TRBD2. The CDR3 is CASSIYGASGNEQFF. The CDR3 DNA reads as TGTGCCAGTAGTATCTACGGAGCTAGCGGCAATGAGCAGTTCTTC. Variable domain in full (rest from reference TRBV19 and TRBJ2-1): DGGITQSPKYLFRKEGQNVTLSCEQNLNHDAMYWYRQDPGQGLRLIYYSQIVNDFQKGDIAEGYSVSREKKESFPLTVTSAQKNPTAFYLCASSIYGASGNEQFFGPGTRLTVL.